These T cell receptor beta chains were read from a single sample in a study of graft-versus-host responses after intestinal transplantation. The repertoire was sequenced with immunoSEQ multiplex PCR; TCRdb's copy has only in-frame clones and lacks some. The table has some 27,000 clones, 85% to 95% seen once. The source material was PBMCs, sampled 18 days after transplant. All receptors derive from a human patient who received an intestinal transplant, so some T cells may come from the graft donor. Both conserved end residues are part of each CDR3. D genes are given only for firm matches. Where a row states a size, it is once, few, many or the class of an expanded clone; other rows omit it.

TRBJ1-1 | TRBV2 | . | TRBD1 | CASTGRGALNTEAFF | TGTGCCAGCACTGGCAGGGGGGCCTTGAACACTGAAGCTTTCTTT
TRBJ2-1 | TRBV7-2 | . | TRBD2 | CASSFWGLGDNEQFF | TGTGCCAGCAGCTTTTGGGGACTAGGAGACAATGAGCAGTTCTTC
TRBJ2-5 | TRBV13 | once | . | CASSYQHEWETQYF | TGTGCCAGCAGCTATCAACACGAGTGGGAGACCCAGTACTTC
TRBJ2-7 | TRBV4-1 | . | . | CASSRSGYEQYF | TGCGCCAGCAGCCGATCAGGATACGAGCAGTACTTC
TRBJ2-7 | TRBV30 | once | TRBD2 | CATSMGGGYEQYF | TGTGCCACATCTATGGGGGGGGGATACGAGCAGTACTTC
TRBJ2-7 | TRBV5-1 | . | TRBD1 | CASSPGTGGDEQYF | TGCGCCAGCAGCCCTGGGACAGGGGGCGACGAGCAGTACTTC
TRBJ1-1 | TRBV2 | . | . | CASSAPGQPDTEAFF | TGTGCCAGCAGCGCCCCCGGACAGCCTGACACTGAAGCTTTCTTT
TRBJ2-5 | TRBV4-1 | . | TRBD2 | CASSQGTSGQETQYF | TGCGCCAGCAGCCAAGGGACTAGCGGCCAAGAGACCCAGTACTTC
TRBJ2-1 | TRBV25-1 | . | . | CASSIQGGAYNEQFF | TGTGCCAGCAGTATACAGGGAGGGGCCTACAATGAGCAGTTCTTC
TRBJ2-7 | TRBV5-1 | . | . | CASSLPNFGDTPNF | TGCGCCAGCAGCTTGCCCAACTTCGGGGACACCCCCAACTTC
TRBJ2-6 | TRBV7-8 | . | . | CASSFGTRHSGANVLTF | TGTGCCAGCAGCTTCGGGACACGCCACTCTGGGGCCAACGTCCTGACTTTC
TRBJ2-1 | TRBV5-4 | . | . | CASMDGTKYNEQFF | TGTGCCAGCATGGACGGGACGAAGTACAATGAGCAGTTCTTC
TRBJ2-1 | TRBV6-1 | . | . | CASSPWSGTEQFF | TGTGCCAGCAGTCCTTGGTCCGGGACAGAGCAGTTCTTC
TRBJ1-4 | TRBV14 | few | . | CASSQGRWGGLFF | TGTGCCAGCAGCCAAGGAAGGTGGGGAGGGCTGTTTTTT
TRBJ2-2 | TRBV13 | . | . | CASSTLSTGELFF | TGTGCCAGCAGCACTTTATCCACCGGGGAGCTGTTTTTT
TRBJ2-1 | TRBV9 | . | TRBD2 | CASSVVAGGPGEQFF | TGTGCCAGCAGCGTAGTTGCGGGGGGGCCCGGTGAGCAGTTCTTC
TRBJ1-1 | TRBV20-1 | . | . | CSARVKGSAFF | TGCAGTGCTAGAGTTAAAGGGTCGGCTTTCTTT
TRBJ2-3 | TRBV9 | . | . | CASSVEGLSTDTQYF | TGTGCCAGCAGCGTAGAGGGACTGAGCACAGATACGCAGTATTTT
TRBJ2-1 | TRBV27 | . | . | CASSSNPPVFNEQFF | TGTGCCAGCAGTTCAAACCCGCCGGTCTTCAATGAGCAGTTCTTC